This T cell receptor (beta chain) was identified during a study of blood T cell repertoires in COVID-19. Study summary: The study drew acute and convalescent COVID-19 samples from the United States, Italy and Spain. Nucleic acid was either cDNA or gDNA, and it came from T cells, B-cell-depleted T cells, or PBMCs.

In Seattle, patients joined the study during active infection and were tracked longitudinally. Per germline, CDR1 PRHDT and CDR2 FYEKMQ (reference sequence). Trimming shortened V by 5 bases and J by 3 bases, and 6 bases separated the two germline ends. This CDR3 region has 12 residues. Clones were read by immunoSEQ multiplex PCR, and TCRdb kept only the in-frame ones, dropping some. The sample contains 200,000 to 300,000 clones, approximately 86% of which appear only once. Sample: peripheral blood. The source is a woman in her sixties with COVID-19, enrolled during active disease. J is TRBJ2-3 and V is TRBV13, with unresolved D. The CDR3 loop is CASSPRTDTQYF. Written as DNA, the CDR3 is TGTGCCAGCAGCCCGCGAACAGATACGCAGTATTTT.